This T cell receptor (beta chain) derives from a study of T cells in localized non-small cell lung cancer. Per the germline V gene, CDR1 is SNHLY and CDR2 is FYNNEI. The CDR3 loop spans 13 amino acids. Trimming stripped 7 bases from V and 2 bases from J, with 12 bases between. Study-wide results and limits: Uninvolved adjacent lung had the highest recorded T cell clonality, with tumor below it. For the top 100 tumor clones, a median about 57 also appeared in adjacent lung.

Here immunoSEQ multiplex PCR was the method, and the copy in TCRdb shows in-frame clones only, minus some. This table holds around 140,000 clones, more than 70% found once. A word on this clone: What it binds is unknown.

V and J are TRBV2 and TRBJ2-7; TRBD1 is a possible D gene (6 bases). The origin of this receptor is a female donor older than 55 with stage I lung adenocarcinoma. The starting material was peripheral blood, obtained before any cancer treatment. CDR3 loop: CASNRDIAYEQYF. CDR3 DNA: TGTGCCAGCAATCGGGACATTGCCTACGAGCAGTACTTC.